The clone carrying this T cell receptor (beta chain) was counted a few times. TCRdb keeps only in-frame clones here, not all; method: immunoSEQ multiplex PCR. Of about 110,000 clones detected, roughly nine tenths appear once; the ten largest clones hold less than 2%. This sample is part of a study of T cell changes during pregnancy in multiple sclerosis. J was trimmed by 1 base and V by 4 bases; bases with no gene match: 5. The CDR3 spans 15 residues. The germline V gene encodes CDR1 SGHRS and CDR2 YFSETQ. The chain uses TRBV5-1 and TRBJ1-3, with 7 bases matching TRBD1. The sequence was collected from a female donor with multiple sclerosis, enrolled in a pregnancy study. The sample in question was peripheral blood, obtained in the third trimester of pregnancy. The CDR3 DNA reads TGCGCCAGCAGCCCGGGACAGACATCTGGAAACACCATATATTTT. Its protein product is CASSPGQTSGNTIYF.